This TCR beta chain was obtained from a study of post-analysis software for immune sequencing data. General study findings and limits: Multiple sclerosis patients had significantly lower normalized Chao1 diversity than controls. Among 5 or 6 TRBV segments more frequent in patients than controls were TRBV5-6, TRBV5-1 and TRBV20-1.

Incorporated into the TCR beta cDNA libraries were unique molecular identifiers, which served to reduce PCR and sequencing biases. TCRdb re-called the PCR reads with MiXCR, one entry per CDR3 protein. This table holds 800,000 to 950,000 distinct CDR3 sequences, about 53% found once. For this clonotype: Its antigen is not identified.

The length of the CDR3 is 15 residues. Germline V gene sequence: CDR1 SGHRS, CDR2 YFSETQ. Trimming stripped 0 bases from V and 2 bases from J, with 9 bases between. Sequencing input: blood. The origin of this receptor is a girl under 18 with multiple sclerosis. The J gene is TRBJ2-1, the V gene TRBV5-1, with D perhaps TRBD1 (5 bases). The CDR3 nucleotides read TGCGCCAGCAGCTTGGGAGACAGTACCTACAATGAGCAGTTCTTC. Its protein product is CASSLGDSTYNEQFF. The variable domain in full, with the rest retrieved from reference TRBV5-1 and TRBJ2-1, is KAGVTQTPRYLIKTRGQQVTLSCSPISGHRSVSWYQQTPGQGLQFLFEYFSETQRNKGNFPGRFSGRQFSNSRSEMNVSTLELGDSALYLCASSLGDSTYNEQFFGPGTRLTVL.